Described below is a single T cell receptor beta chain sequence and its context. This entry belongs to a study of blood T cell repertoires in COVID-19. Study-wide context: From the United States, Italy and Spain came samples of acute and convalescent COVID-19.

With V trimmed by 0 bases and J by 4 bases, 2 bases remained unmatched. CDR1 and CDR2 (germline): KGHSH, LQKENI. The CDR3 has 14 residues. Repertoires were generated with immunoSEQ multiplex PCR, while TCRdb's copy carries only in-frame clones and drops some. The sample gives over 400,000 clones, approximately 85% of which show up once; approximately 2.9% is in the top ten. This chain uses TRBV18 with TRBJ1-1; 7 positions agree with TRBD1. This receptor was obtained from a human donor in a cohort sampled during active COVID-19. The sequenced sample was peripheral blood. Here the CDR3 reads CASSPPKGATEAFF. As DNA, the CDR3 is TGTGCCAGCTCACCACCGAAGGGGGCCACTGAAGCTTTCTTT.